The 4 T cell receptor beta chains below come from one sample, sequenced in a study of cytomegalovirus exposure and HLA in healthy donors. The PCR employed 60 Vbeta primers together with 13 Jbeta primers. TCRdb keeps only in-frame clones here, not all; method: immunoSEQ multiplex PCR. The profile covers about 150,000 clones, with about three quarters appearing a single time and 1.7% taken by the ten largest. Sequenced input: PBMCs. The receptors derive from a woman between 25 and 40 years old in good health and CMV-seronegative.

The rearrangement uses TRBV7-9 and TRBJ1-1; tentatively, D is TRBD1 (5 bases). The CDR3 has 14 amino acids. Trimming pared 3 bases from V and 4 bases from J, leaving 12 bases between. Germline loops: CDR1 SEHNR, CDR2 FQNEAQ (reference sequence). The CDR3 sequence: CASSFEGVGTEAFF. CDR3 bases: TGTGCCAGCAGCTTTGAAGGGGTTGGCACTGAAGCTTTCTTT.

The chain joins TRBV9 to TRBJ1-2, with D perhaps matching TRBD1 (5 bases). This CDR3 contains 14 residues. Germline-derived CDR1 and CDR2 are SGDLS and YYNGEE. The V end lost 4 bases, the J end lost 4 bases, and 14 bases lay between the germline ends. The CDR3 region is CASSTPGNLYGYTF. The CDR3 coding sequence is TGTGCCAGCAGCACACCAGGGAATCTCTATGGCTACACCTTC.

This chain uses TRBV5-4 with TRBJ1-1; 11 nucleotides align to TRBD1. V dropped 3 bases and J dropped 4; count of bases not matched to a gene: 2. The CDR3 is 14 amino acids. Germline CDR1 reads SGHNT; CDR2 reads YYREEE (reference sequence). CDR3 loop: CASSYGTGGTEAFF. The CDR3 nucleotides are TGTGCCAGCAGCTATGGGACAGGGGGCACTGAAGCTTTCTTT.

The V call is TRBV27, the J call TRBJ2-7; D not certain. Trimming shortened V by 4 bases and J by 2 bases, and 9 bases separated the two germline ends. Germline V gene lookup returns CDR1 MNHEY and CDR2 SMNVEV (reference sequence). The CDR3 runs to 13 residues. For the CDR3, the DNA is TGTGCCAGCAGTTCACAGAGAACCTACGAGCAGTACTTC. Protein product: CASSSQRTYEQYF.